This T cell receptor beta chain was observed in a study of T cells in Graves' hyperthyroidism and ophthalmopathy (dated by TCRdb to between 2019 and 2020). With respect to the entire study: Peripheral blood samples were taken at the time of initial diagnosis, prior to any treatment. TCR V-J signatures able to tell the groups apart were searched for in a discovery cohort of about a hundred patients, of whom roughly 42 had Graves' ophthalmopathy and around 56 had stable Graves' hyperthyroidism. Whether ophthalmopathy could be predicted prospectively was tested in an independent validation cohort made up of under 20 hyperthyroidism patients plus 17 patients who later progressed to ophthalmopathy. The 95 to 100 discovery patients were divided at random into training and test sets in a 7:3 ratio. In addition, the study compared T-cell repertoires in thyroid tissue and in blood from six Graves' hyperthyroidism patients. Once sampling was done, hyperthyroidism patients were given methimazole at a starting dose of 30 mg daily, whereas ophthalmopathy patients were given high-dose intravenous methylprednisolone. According to the paper, TCR Vbeta CDR3 sequencing was carried out on over 130 peripheral blood samples, which came from fewer than 50 ophthalmopathy, 75 or so hyperthyroidism and some 17 progressor patients.

V ends up 5 bases short and J 6 bases short, with an unmatched junction base count of 21. The CDR3 starts with the cysteine, ends with the phenylalanine, and has 18 residues. Left in the record is the CDR3 DNA by itself, 54 bases read in frame from the first base. The study at large found these results: Most expanded thyroid clonotypes (frequency above 0.001) were also detected in blood, a finding suggesting that blood repertoires may reflect thyroid immune responses. A model built on a 13 V-J signature distinguished ophthalmopathy from stable hyperthyroidism, reaching 87.88% sensitivity and under 84% specificity in cross-validation and 80%/75% in testing. In validation, the model predicted progression to ophthalmopathy with around 71% sensitivity and approximately 72% specificity, a median of about six months before onset. Sample size was not statistically predetermined, and blinding of investigators to group allocation was not performed.

Stable Graves' hyperthyroidism was defined as the absence of progression to ophthalmopathy over 18 months of follow-up. The hyperthyroidism patients were between 18 and 65 years old and newly diagnosed, with a disease duration of less than 2 months. Exclusion was applied to patients with uncontrolled infections, other autoimmune diseases, pregnancy or lactation. Clinical symptoms, serum thyroxine and TRAb, thyroid ultrasound, and orbital computed tomography formed the basis for the diagnoses. PBMCs were separated from under 11 ml of fresh peripheral blood using Ficoll-Paque density gradient centrifugation. Trizol reagent was used to extract total RNA, and RNA quality was then checked on an Agilent 2100 Bioanalyzer. TCR beta CDR3 regions were amplified from RNA transcripts. For the first round of RT-PCR on the TCR CDR3, the HTBI primer set was used together with the Qiagen OneStep RT-PCR kit. Libraries were constructed in a second round of multiplex PCR, after which size selection and purification were performed. Paired-end sequencing of the libraries was performed with 100 bp reads on an Illumina HiSeq2000. For the original study's pipeline: SOAPnuke was used to process the raw data, throwing out any read that contained adapters or uncalled bases, had a mean Phred below 15, or lacked an exact constant-primer or identifier match. High-quality paired reads were merged using COPE v1.2.5, and each unique nucleotide sequence was defined as a clonotype. MiTCR v1.1 was used to align clonotypes to the IMGT TRBV, TRBD and TRBJ reference segments. Analysis was restricted to V-J combinations with a frequency above 0.0001, which covered just over 98% of repertoires. A TCS score was defined as the ratio of F50 (clonal expansion) to E x V (chaos), with BLOSUM62-based TCRdist applied between CDR3 peptides within each V-J. Welch's t-statistics and random forest reduced 500 to 650 V-J features to some 14, which were used in a naive Bayes classifier (R e1071). TCRdb trimmed the raw reads at Q25, called clones with MiXCR and kept productive beta chains. CDR3 protein duplicates are merged, each entry listing the most common genes and DNA. Here the V and J calls rest on TCRdb's processing, not on the authors' analysis. Recorded for this sample are a few hundred thousand distinct CDR3 sequences; under 15% of them occurred a single time. The top ten clonotypes cover 32% of the sample.

Many counts were recorded for this clonotype. Its antigen is unknown. Base qualities are not at hand, and no much larger clone is one base apart. The sequence derives from a woman younger than 45 with Graves' hyperthyroidism. Here the chain combines TRBV12-3 or TRBV12-4 and TRBJ2-7, and 8 bases in between align with TRBD2. Material for sequencing was blood. The CDR3 here reads CASSPNTTLGLVSLEQYF. The DNA reads as follows: TGTGCCAGCAGTCCCAATACCACCCTGGGACTAGTCTCTCTCGAGCAGTACTTC.